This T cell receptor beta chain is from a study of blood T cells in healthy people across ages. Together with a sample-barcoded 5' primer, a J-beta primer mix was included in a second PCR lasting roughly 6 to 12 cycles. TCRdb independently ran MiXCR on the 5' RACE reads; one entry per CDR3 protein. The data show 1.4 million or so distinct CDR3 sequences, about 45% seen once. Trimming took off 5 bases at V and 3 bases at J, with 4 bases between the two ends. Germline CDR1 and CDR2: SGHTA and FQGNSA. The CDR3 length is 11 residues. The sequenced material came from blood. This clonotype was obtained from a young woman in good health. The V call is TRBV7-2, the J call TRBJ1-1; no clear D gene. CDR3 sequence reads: CASSAYTEAFF. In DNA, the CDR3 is TGTGCCAGCAGCGCCTACACTGAAGCTTTCTTT.